This T cell receptor (beta chain) is drawn from a study of identical twins. Overall study results and limits: Sequences that were beta out-of-frame showed weaker excess twin sharing.

Using its own MiXCR run on the 5' RACE reads, TCRdb lists one record per CDR3 protein. Here the sample spans some 600,000 distinct CDR3 sequences, roughly 7.1% being singletons. Many counts were recorded for this clonotype. As yet, its antigen is unknown. The CDR3 is 11 residues long. V lost 2 bases and J lost 8, with 4 bases in between. Separately, the same data were catalogued under a study of yellow fever vaccine responses in identical twins.

The chain has TRBV12-3 or TRBV12-4 and TRBJ2-1, with D uncertain. The sequenced sample was PBMCs. This sequence was found in a woman aged 18-29 years in good health. This CDR3 reads CASSLRDEQFF. CDR3 DNA: TGTGCCAGCAGTTTACGGGATGAGCAGTTCTTC.